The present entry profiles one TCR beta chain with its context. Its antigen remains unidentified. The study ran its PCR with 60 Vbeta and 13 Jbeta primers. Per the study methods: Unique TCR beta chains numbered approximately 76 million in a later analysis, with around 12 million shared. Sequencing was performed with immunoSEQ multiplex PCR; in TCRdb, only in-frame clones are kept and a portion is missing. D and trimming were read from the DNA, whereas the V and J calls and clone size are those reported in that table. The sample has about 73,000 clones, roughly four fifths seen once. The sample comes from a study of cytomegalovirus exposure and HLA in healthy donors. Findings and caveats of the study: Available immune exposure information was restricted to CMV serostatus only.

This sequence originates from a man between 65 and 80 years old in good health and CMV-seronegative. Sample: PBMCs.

In DNA, the CDR3 is TGTGCCACCAGCAGAGATCCTCCAGGGGCAAGGGGCTACACCTTC. Its translation: CATSRDPPGARGYTF. This chain links TRBV15 with TRBJ1-2; D might be TRBD1 (6 bases). The CDR3 is 15 amino acids. With 0 bases removed from V and 8 bases from J, the gap between germline ends came to 16 bases. Germline CDR1 LNHNV, CDR2 YYDKDF (reference sequence). The complete variable domain, with remaining parts taken from reference TRBV15 and TRBJ1-2, reads DAMVIQNPRYQVTQFGKPVTLSCSQTLNHNVMYWYQQKSSQAPKLLFHYYDKDFNNEADTPDNFQSRRPNTSFCFLDIRSPGLGDTAMYLCATSRDPPGARGYTFGSGTRLTVV.